Described below is a single T cell receptor (beta chain) sequence and its context. Its antigen remains unidentified. This entry belongs to a study of T cells expressing NK-cell markers. Overall study results and limits: There were a few donors in whom these clonotypes also led the CD3+CD56-NKG2C+ fraction. Each of a handful of donors carried dominant NKG2C+ clonotypes accounting for about 1.0-7.0% of CD8+ T cells.

Each CDR3 protein gets one entry in TCRdb, which reprocessed the 5' RACE reads and gives no DNA. The sample has about 440,000 distinct CDR3 sequences. The CDR3 runs to 13 residues. Looked up from germline, CDR1 is SGHKS and CDR2 is YYEKEE (reference sequence). Sequencing was carried out using blood T cells: a sorted CD56 or NKG2C T cell subset, CD4+ or CD8+ T cells, or bulk PBMC T cells (not recorded which). The gene calls are TRBV5-5 and TRBJ1-3; as DNA is missing, the TRBD1 call by TCRdb cannot be tested. The clonotype was recovered from a woman between 18 and 75 years old in good health. CDR3: CASSTHRGNTIYF.